Shown below are 28 T cell receptor beta chains from a single sample sequenced in a study of blood T cell repertoires in COVID-19. Some clones are missing from TCRdb's copy, which holds only in-frame ones; the method was immunoSEQ multiplex PCR. The sample consists of 150,000 to 200,000 clones, 88% of them appearing once. Material: PBMCs or T cells enriched from blood (not recorded which). The receptors come from a woman aged 18-35 years who had recovered from COVID-19.

The rearrangement joins TRBV5-1 to TRBJ1-1; D unresolved. From germline, CDR1 is SGHRS and CDR2 YFSETQ. V was trimmed by 4 bases and J by 3 bases, leaving 13 bases between them. This CDR3 is built from 14 residues. The CDR3 is CASSRVTRDTEAFF. The CDR3 DNA sequence: TGCGCCAGCAGCCGCGTCACCCGCGACACTGAAGCTTTCTTT.

This clone was counted between two and nine times. The chain recombines TRBV6-2 or TRBV6-3 with TRBJ1-5; D may be TRBD1 (6 bases). CDR3 length: 18 residues. V dropped 2 bases and J dropped 0 bases, with 17 bases sitting between them. Germline V gene lookup returns CDR1 MNHEY and CDR2 SVGEGT. The CDR3 nucleotides are TGTGCCAGCAGTTACACACAACTACAGGGTGTTAGCAATCAGCCCCAGCATTTT. This translates into CASSYTQLQGVSNQPQHF.

The chain carries TRBV5-1 and TRBJ1-2; D is ambiguous. Between the trimmed V and J ends, which lost 0 bases and 4 bases, there was a span of 7 bases. The CDR3 extends over 13 amino acids. Germline lookup yields CDR1 SGHRS and CDR2 YFSETQ. As DNA, the CDR3 is TGCGCCAGCAGCTTGGATGCAGTCTATGGCTACACCTTC. This gives the protein CASSLDAVYGYTF.

The chain combines TRBV9 with TRBJ1-2; perhaps TRBD1 as D (5 bases). This CDR3 region has 14 residues. The germline V gene encodes CDR1 SGDLS and CDR2 YYNGEE. V lost 4 bases and J 7 bases, leaving 17 bases between the germline ends. The CDR3 protein is CASSPQSTGRGYTF. The CDR3 DNA sequence: TGTGCCAGCAGCCCCCAATCCACAGGCCGTGGCTACACCTTC.

The chain combines TRBV28 with TRBJ1-5; TRBD1 might be the D (6 bases). The ends were cut back, 8 bases at V and 1 base at J, with 15 bases in the middle. Germline V gene sequence: CDR1 MDHEN, CDR2 SYDVKM. The CDR3 loop spans 15 amino acids. CDR3 in amino acids: CASHYRVRSNQPQHF. DNA of the CDR3: TGTGCCAGCCACTACAGGGTGAGAAGCAATCAGCCCCAGCATTTT.

The gene calls are TRBV5-1 and TRBJ2-3, with a weak D call TRBD2 (6 bases). The CDR3 runs 16 residues. V dropped 0 bases and J dropped 1 base, with 12 bases sitting between them. Germline V CDR1 and CDR2: SGHRS, YFSETQ. The DNA for the CDR3 is TGCGCCAGCAGCTTGGTCTCGGGAGTTGGCACAGATACGCAGTATTTT. It encodes CASSLVSGVGTDTQYF.

The CDR3: CASSAKPTSHGELTGELFF. CDR3 in DNA: TGTGCCAGCAGTGCCAAACCTACTAGTCATGGGGAACTCACCGGGGAGCTGTTTTTT. This rearrangement joins TRBV27 to TRBJ2-2; D may be TRBD2 (5 bases). CDR3 length: 19 residues. Trimming pared 5 bases from V and 4 bases from J, leaving 26 bases between. CDR1 MNHEY and CDR2 SMNVEV come from the germline V gene (reference sequence).

This clone was seen only a few times. The rearrangement links TRBV7-3 to TRBJ2-7, with 8 positions matching TRBD1. Germline V lookup: CDR1 SGHTA, CDR2 FQGTGA. Trimming at V came to 4 bases and at J to 2 bases, leaving 7 bases not matched to a gene. There are 15 residues in the CDR3. CDR3 region: CASSSDGTGPYEQYF. In DNA form, the CDR3 reads TGTGCCAGCAGCTCGGACGGGACAGGACCCTACGAGCAGTACTTC.

This chain joins TRBV25-1 and TRBJ2-5, with TRBD1 matching 7 bases. This CDR3 comprises 15 residues. V lost 6 bases to trimming and J lost 4 bases; unmatched junction nucleotides: 11. Germline CDR1 reads MGHDK; CDR2 reads SYGVNS. The CDR3, as DNA: TGTGCCAGCAGCCCTCCGGGACAGTTTCCAGAGACCCAGTACTTC. Encoded protein: CASSPPGQFPETQYF. Filled out from reference TRBV25-1 and TRBJ2-5, the complete variable domain reads EADIYQTPRYLVIGTGKKITLECSQTMGHDKMYWYQQDPGMELHLIHYSYGVNSTEKGDLSSESTVSRIRTEHFPLTLESARPSHTSQYLCASSPPGQFPETQYFGPGTRLLVL.

The V call is TRBV29-1, the J call TRBJ2-3, with D unresolved. CDR1 is SQVTM and CDR2 is ANQGSEA in the germline V gene. The CDR3 covers 13 residues. The ends were cut back, 1 base at V and 8 bases at J, with 13 bases in the middle. The CDR3 protein is CSVEGLTGGTQYF. As DNA, the CDR3 is TGCAGCGTTGAAGGGCTAACTGGCGGTACGCAGTATTTT.

This clone showed up just once. V usage is TRBV19 and J usage is TRBJ1-1; weak D call: TRBD1 (5 bases). The CDR3 extends over 15 amino acids. V was pared by 3 bases and J by 1 base, with 12 bases between. The germline CDR1 and CDR2 sequences are LNHDA and SQIVND (reference sequence). CDR3 nucleotide sequence: TGTGCCAGTAGTATGGGACTGACCACGAACACTGAAGCTTTCTTT. Translating it yields CASSMGLTTNTEAFF.

The chain carries TRBV4-1 and TRBJ2-1, with 8 bases identical to TRBD1. The CDR3 length is 13 residues. Germline V gene data show CDR1 as MGHRA and CDR2 as YSYEKL. Trimming took 5 bases from V and 7 from J; bases not matched to a gene: 4. CDR3 loop: CASSFDRGNEQFF. CDR3 sequence (DNA): TGCGCCAGCAGCTTCGACAGGGGTAATGAGCAGTTCTTC.

The chain joins TRBV28 to TRBJ2-3, with TRBD2 as a possible D gene (6 bases). Deletions cut 7 bases from V and 4 bases from J, with 12 bases between. The CDR3 contains 13 residues. Germline V gene data show CDR1 as MDHEN and CDR2 as SYDVKM. The CDR3 loop is CASTPGGSDTQYF. CDR3 DNA: TGTGCCAGCACCCCTGGGGGGTCAGATACGCAGTATTTT.

The V gene is TRBV27, the J gene TRBJ1-1, with 10 bases that match TRBD1. Germline loops: CDR1 MNHEY, CDR2 SMNVEV (reference sequence). V was pared by 4 bases and J by 6 bases, with 14 bases of the junction left unmatched. CDR3 size: 17 residues. The CDR3 DNA follows: TGTGCCAGCAGTTCCCGGGACAGGGGCGATTTGGTCGCTGAAGCTTTCTTT. Translating gives CASSSRDRGDLVAEAFF.

The CDR3 spells CASSPGRETQYF. Written as DNA, the CDR3 is TGTGCCAGCAGCCCGGGTCGGGAGACCCAGTACTTC. The chain joins TRBV3-1 (or the pseudogene TRBV3-2) to TRBJ2-5; D is uncertain. The germline gives CDR1 LGHDT, CDR2 YNNKEL (reference sequence). Trimming removed 4 bases from V and 5 bases from J, with 8 bases in between. The CDR3 loop spans 12 amino acids.

The genes are TRBV7-6 and TRBJ1-2, with TRBD1 identical over 9 bases. This CDR3 has 17 amino acids. Germline loops: CDR1 SGHVS, CDR2 FNYEAQ. V gave up 4 bases and J gave up 3 bases; unmatched junction bases: 12. The CDR3 spells CASSSGTGNYPYYGYTF. The CDR3 DNA reads TGTGCCAGCAGCTCCGGGACAGGGAATTACCCCTACTATGGCTACACCTTC. The variable domain in full, with the rest retrieved from reference TRBV7-6 and TRBJ1-2, is GAGVSQSPRYKVTKRGQDVALRCDPISGHVSLYWYRQALGQGPEFLTYFNYEAQQDKSGLPNDRFSAERPEGSISTLTIQRTEQRDSAMYRCASSSGTGNYPYYGYTFGSGTRLTVV.

Only one count was recorded for this clone. The V call is TRBV5-5, the J call TRBJ1-4; 8 bases agree with TRBD1. CDR1 SGHKS and CDR2 YYEKEE come from the germline V gene (reference sequence). Trimming at V came to 4 bases and at J to 8 bases, leaving 13 bases not matched to a gene. There are 16 residues in the CDR3. The CDR3 protein is CASSPNNRGTWEKLFF. The CDR3 DNA reads as TGTGCCAGCAGCCCGAACAACAGGGGGACCTGGGAAAAACTGTTTTTT.

This clone occurred a few times. V usage is TRBV19 and J usage is TRBJ1-6; 8 bases match TRBD1. There are 15 residues in the CDR3. J was trimmed by 8 bases and V by 4 bases; bases with no gene match: 7. Per the germline V gene, CDR1 is LNHDA and CDR2 is SQIVND (reference sequence). CDR3: CASSKDRGRDSPLHF. The CDR3 region has the DNA TGTGCCAGTAGTAAAGACAGGGGAAGGGATTCACCCCTCCACTTT. Full variable domain (missing parts from reference TRBV19 and TRBJ1-6): DGGITQSPKYLFRKEGQNVTLSCEQNLNHDAMYWYRQDPGQGLRLIYYSQIVNDFQKGDIAEGYSVSREKKESFPLTVTSAQKNPTAFYLCASSKDRGRDSPLHFGNGTRLTVT.

The chain recombines TRBV28 with TRBJ1-5; no firm D call. The germline V gene has CDR1 MDHEN and CDR2 SYDVKM. This CDR3 contains 14 residues. V lost 6 bases and J 0 bases, leaving 9 bases between the germline ends. Written as DNA, the CDR3 is TGTGCCAGCAGCCGTCAGGATAGCAATCAGCCCCAGCATTTT. It encodes CASSRQDSNQPQHF.

CDR3 nucleotide sequence: TGCGCCAGCAGCTTCGGACAGGGCGAGCAGTACTTC. Its translation is CASSFGQGEQYF. The V and J genes are TRBV5-1 and TRBJ2-7; 8 bases fit TRBD1. V dropped 2 bases and J dropped 6; count of bases not matched to a gene: 1. Germline V lookup: CDR1 SGHRS, CDR2 YFSETQ. CDR3 length equals 12 residues.

The V gene is TRBV7-9, the J gene TRBJ2-3; 9 bases are shared with TRBD1. The CDR3 is 14 residues long. V shed 8 bases, J shed 5 bases, and the junction held 8 bases outside the gene matches. Germline V gene sequence: CDR1 SEHNR, CDR2 FQNEAQ (reference sequence). CDR3: CASGDRAKVDTQYF. The CDR3 nucleotides read TGTGCCAGCGGGGACAGGGCGAAGGTAGATACGCAGTATTTT.

The rearrangement uses TRBV11-2 and TRBJ1-6; TRBD1 aligns across 7 bases. The CDR3 extends over 15 amino acids. V shed 0 bases and J 7 bases; nucleotides not matched to a gene: 3. Germline CDR1 reads SGHAT; CDR2 reads FQNNGV. CDR3 nucleotide sequence: TGTGCCAGCAGCTTAGAGGGACAGATCAATTCACCCCTCCACTTT. As protein: CASSLEGQINSPLHF.

The rearrangement uses TRBV15 and TRBJ1-4; the match to TRBD1 covers 7 bases. In germline, CDR1 is LNHNV, CDR2 YYDKDF (reference sequence). This CDR3 region has 14 residues. Trimming took 0 bases from V and 7 from J; bases not matched to a gene: 2. The CDR3 loop is CATSRDQGGEKLFF. In DNA, the CDR3 is TGTGCCACCAGCAGAGATCAGGGGGGTGAAAAACTGTTTTTT.

DNA of the CDR3: TGTGCCAGCAGTCTTCTAGCGGGGCCGAACACCGGGGAGCTGTTTTTT. It is translated as CASSLLAGPNTGELFF. The chain joins TRBV28 to TRBJ2-2; TRBD2 matches at 9 bases. The junction had 4 bases not matched to a gene; V was cut back by 5 bases and J by 0 bases. The CDR3 has 16 residues. The germline V gene encodes CDR1 MDHEN and CDR2 SYDVKM.

This chain uses TRBV7-8 with TRBJ1-5; D is uncertain. Trimming took 5 bases from V and 0 from J, leaving 8 bases between them. The CDR3 consists of 14 residues. Germline assignment: CDR1 SGHVS and CDR2 FQNEAQ. CDR3 residues: CASSVGVSNQPQHF. CDR3 nucleotide sequence: TGTGCCAGCAGCGTGGGAGTTAGCAATCAGCCCCAGCATTTT.

CDR3 sequence (DNA): TGTGCCAGCAGCCCCACACATGAAGCTTTCTTT. It encodes CASSPTHEAFF. This chain joins TRBV7-8 and TRBJ1-1, with D unclear. V lost 5 bases to trimming and J lost 7 bases, with 8 bases between them. Germline V lookup: CDR1 SGHVS, CDR2 FQNEAQ. The CDR3 contains 11 residues. Variable domain in full (rest from reference TRBV7-8 and TRBJ1-1): GAGVSQSPRYKVAKRGQDVALRCDPISGHVSLFWYQQALGQGPEFLTYFQNEAQLDKSGLPSDRFFAERPEGSVSTLKIQRTQQEDSAVYLCASSPTHEAFFGQGTRLTVV.

The rearrangement links TRBV5-1 to TRBJ2-5, with D possibly TRBD2 on 6 matching bases. CDR1 is SGHRS, CDR2 YFSETQ, per germline. CDR3 length: 13 amino acids. V was clipped by 4 bases and J by 5 bases, with 12 bases between them. The CDR3 DNA sequence: TGCGCCAGCAGCCTTACTAGCTTCGAGACCCAGTACTTC. Its translation: CASSLTSFETQYF.

The chain couples TRBV12-3 or TRBV12-4 to TRBJ2-5; D ambiguous. CDR3 length: 11 residues. V was cut by 6 bases and J by 5 bases, with 7 bases left in between. CDR3 nucleotide sequence: TGTGCCAGCAGCCCCCAGGAGACCCAGTACTTC. Its protein product is CASSPQETQYF.